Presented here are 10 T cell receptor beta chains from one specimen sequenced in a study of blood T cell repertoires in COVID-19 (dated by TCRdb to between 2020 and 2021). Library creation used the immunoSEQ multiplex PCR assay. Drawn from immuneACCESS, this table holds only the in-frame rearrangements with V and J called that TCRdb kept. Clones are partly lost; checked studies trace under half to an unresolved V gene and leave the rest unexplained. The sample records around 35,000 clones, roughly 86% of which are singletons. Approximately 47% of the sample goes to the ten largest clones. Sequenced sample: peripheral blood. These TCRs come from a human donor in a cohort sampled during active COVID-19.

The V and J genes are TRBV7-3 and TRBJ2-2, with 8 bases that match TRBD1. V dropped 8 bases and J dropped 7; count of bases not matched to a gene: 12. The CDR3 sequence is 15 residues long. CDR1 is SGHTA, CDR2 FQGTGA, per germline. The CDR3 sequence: CASGKTGGLDGELFF. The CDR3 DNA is TGTGCCAGCGGCAAAACAGGGGGGCTTGACGGGGAGCTGTTTTTT.

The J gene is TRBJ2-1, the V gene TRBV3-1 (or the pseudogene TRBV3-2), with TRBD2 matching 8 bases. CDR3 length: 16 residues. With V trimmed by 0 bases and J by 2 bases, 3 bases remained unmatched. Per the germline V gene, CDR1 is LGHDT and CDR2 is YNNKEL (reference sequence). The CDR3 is CASSQDSSGAYNEQFF. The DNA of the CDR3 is TGTGCCAGCAGCCAAGACAGTAGCGGGGCCTACAATGAGCAGTTCTTC.

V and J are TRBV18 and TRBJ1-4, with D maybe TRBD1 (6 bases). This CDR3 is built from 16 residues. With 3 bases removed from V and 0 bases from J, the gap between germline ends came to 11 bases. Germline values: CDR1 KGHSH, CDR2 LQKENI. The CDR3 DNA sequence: TGTGCCAGCTCACCTCGACAGGTCGCAACTAATGAAAAACTGTTTTTT. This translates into CASSPRQVATNEKLFF.

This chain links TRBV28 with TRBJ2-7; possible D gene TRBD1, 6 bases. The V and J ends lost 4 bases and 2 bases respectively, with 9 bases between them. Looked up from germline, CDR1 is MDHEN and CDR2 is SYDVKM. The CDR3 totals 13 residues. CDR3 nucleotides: TGTGCCAGCAGTTCCTGGACAGCCTACGAGCAGTACTTC. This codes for CASSSWTAYEQYF.

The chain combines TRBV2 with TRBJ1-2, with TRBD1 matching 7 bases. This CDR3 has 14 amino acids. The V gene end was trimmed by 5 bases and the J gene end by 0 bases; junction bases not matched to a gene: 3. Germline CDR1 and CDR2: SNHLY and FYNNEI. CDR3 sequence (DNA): TGTGCCAGCAGTCCCGGGACAGCTAACTATGGCTACACCTTC. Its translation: CASSPGTANYGYTF.

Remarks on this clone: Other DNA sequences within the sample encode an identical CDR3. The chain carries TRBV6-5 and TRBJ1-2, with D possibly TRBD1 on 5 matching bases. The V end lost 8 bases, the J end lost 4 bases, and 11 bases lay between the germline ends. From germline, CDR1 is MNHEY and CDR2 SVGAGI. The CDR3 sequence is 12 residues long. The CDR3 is CASRRQFYGYTF. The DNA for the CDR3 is TGTGCCAGCCGCCGACAGTTCTATGGCTACACCTTC.

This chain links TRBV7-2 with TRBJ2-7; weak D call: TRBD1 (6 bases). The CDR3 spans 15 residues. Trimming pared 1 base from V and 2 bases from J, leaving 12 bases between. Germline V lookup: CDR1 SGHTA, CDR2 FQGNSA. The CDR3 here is CASSLEGHPAYEQYF. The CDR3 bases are TGTGCCAGCAGCTTAGAGGGACACCCAGCCTACGAGCAGTACTTC. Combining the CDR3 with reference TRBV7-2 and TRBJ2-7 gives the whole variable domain GAGVSQSPSNKVTEKGKDVELRCDPISGHTALYWYRQSLGQGLEFLIYFQGNSAPDKSGLPSDRFSAERTGGSVSTLTIQRTQQEDSAVYLCASSLEGHPAYEQYFGPGTRLTVT.

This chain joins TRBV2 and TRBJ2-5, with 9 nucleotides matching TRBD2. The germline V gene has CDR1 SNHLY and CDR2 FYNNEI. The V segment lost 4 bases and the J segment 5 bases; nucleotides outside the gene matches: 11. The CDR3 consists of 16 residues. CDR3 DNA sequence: TGTGCCAGCAGTGGAAATAGCGGGGGACTTCGGGAGACCCAGTACTTC. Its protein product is CASSGNSGGLRETQYF.

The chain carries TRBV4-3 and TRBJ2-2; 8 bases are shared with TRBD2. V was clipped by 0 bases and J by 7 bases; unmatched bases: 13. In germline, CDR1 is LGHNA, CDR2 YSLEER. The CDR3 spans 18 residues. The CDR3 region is CASSQDLGLVGEGGELFF. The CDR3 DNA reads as TGCGCCAGCAGCCAAGATCTGGGACTAGTGGGGGAGGGCGGGGAGCTGTTTTTT.

In DNA form, the CDR3 reads TGTGCCACTCAAAGCGCGGGGAATCAGCCCCAGCATTTT. Amino acid sequence: CATQSAGNQPQHF. The chain employs TRBV24-1 and TRBJ1-5; D unresolved. V shed 10 bases and J shed 4 bases, with 13 bases lying between them. This CDR3 comprises 13 residues. CDR1 KGHDR and CDR2 SFDVKD come from the germline V gene.